Each of the 10 T cell receptor beta chains below was sequenced from the same sample in a study of T cell clonotyping in hematopoietic cell transplantation. Sequenced by immunoSEQ multiplex PCR; TCRdb stores in-frame clones only, minus some. The sample has about 12,000 clones, around 90% seen once; the top ten hold 7.8%. Specimen: PBMCs, collected 100 days after allogeneic stem cell transplant. The receptors were gathered from a female patient aged 50-59 years who had an allogeneic stem cell transplant from an unrelated donor, so the T cells may come from the graft donor. Some clones in this sample may be carry-over from other donors' samples.

The V call is TRBV9, the J call TRBJ2-3; D might be TRBD2 (7 bases). Per the germline V gene, CDR1 is SGDLS and CDR2 is YYNGEE. V dropped 1 base and J dropped 1 base, with 10 bases sitting between them. The CDR3 covers 15 residues. CDR3 in DNA: TGTGCCAGCAGCGTAAACGGGGGGCGCACAGATACGCAGTATTTT. As protein: CASSVNGGRTDTQYF.

V usage is TRBV19 and J usage is TRBJ2-1; D remains ambiguous. The CDR3 has 14 amino acids. Trimming left V 4 bases short and J 0 bases short, with 7 bases between. The germline CDR1 and CDR2 sequences are LNHDA and SQIVND (reference sequence). DNA of the CDR3: TGTGCCAGTAGTACCCTGAGCTCCTACAATGAGCAGTTCTTC. It translates to CASSTLSSYNEQFF. The entire variable domain, with the rest obtained from reference TRBV19 and TRBJ2-1, is as follows: DGGITQSPKYLFRKEGQNVTLSCEQNLNHDAMYWYRQDPGQGLRLIYYSQIVNDFQKGDIAEGYSVSREKKESFPLTVTSAQKNPTAFYLCASSTLSSYNEQFFGPGTRLTVL.

This chain joins TRBV18 and TRBJ2-5; D may be TRBD1 (5 bases). The CDR3 covers 14 residues. V lost 0 bases and J 5 bases, leaving 10 bases between the germline ends. Germline V gene lookup returns CDR1 KGHSH and CDR2 LQKENI. The CDR3 sequence: CASSPPGDRETQYF. CDR3 sequence (DNA): TGTGCCAGCTCACCACCAGGGGATCGGGAGACCCAGTACTTC.

V gene TRBV4-3 combines with J gene TRBJ2-1; no definite D call. CDR1 and CDR2 from the germline V gene are LGHNA and YSLEER. The CDR3 spans 18 residues. Trimming cost V 0 bases and J 2 bases, with 17 bases left between them. CDR3 in amino acids: CASSQEIGVSSAYNEQFF. The CDR3 DNA reads TGCGCCAGCAGCCAAGAGATAGGAGTTAGCAGCGCCTACAATGAGCAGTTCTTC.

The chain carries TRBV5-4 and TRBJ2-2; unclear D gene. The CDR3 loop spans 15 amino acids. Trimming removed 0 bases from V and 1 base from J, with 7 bases in between. The germline V gene encodes CDR1 SGHNT and CDR2 YYREEE (reference sequence). In DNA form, the CDR3 reads TGTGCCAGCAGCTTGGTCGGCAGGAACACCGGGGAGCTGTTTTTT. Protein: CASSLVGRNTGELFF. Drawing the rest from reference TRBV5-4 and TRBJ2-2, the complete variable domain is ETGVTQSPTHLIKTRGQQVTLRCSSQSGHNTVSWYQQALGQGPQFIFQYYREEENGRGNFPPRFSGLQFPNYSSELNVNALELDDSALYLCASSLVGRNTGELFFGEGSRLTVL.

This chain links TRBV29-1 with TRBJ1-2; 7 positions agree with TRBD1. Germline V gives CDR1 SQVTM, CDR2 ANQGSEA. The CDR3 runs to 11 residues. With 6 bases clipped from V and 6 bases from J, the junction kept 4 bases outside the gene matches. DNA of the CDR3: TGCAGCGTCAAACAGGGGAATGGCTACACCTTC. Translated, it gives CSVKQGNGYTF.

The chain uses TRBV19 and TRBJ1-5; TRBD1 is a possible D gene (6 bases). CDR3 length: 19 amino acids. Germline CDR1 and CDR2: LNHDA and SQIVND (reference sequence). With 2 bases removed from V and 5 bases from J, the gap between germline ends came to 25 bases. CDR3 DNA sequence: TGTGCCAGTAGTATACTACATTTCGGGGTAACAGGGCCTCATCAGCCCCAGCATTTT. It yields the protein CASSILHFGVTGPHQPQHF.

The V call is TRBV7-9, the J call TRBJ2-2; possibly TRBD1 for D (5 bases). This CDR3 spans 12 amino acids. Trimming pared 8 bases from V and 10 bases from J, leaving 14 bases between. From germline, CDR1 is SEHNR and CDR2 FQNEAQ (reference sequence). The CDR3 bases are TGTGCCAGCTCATGGGGCCGGGCGGAGCTGTTTTTT. This encodes CASSWGRAELFF.

The chain is built from TRBV6-5 and TRBJ2-7, with 7 bases identical to TRBD2. The CDR3 is 16 residues long. CDR1 and CDR2 from the germline V gene are MNHEY and SVGAGI. V gave up 0 bases and J gave up 1 base; unmatched junction bases: 6. The CDR3 region has the DNA TGTGCCAGCAGTTACTCGTTGCGGGAGAGGTCCTACGAGCAGTACTTC. Protein product: CASSYSLRERSYEQYF.

The chain has TRBV28 and TRBJ2-5, with D uncertain. The CDR3 is 14 residues long. Germline CDR1 is MDHEN and CDR2 is SYDVKM. V lost 2 bases and J lost 4, with 11 bases in between. The CDR3 sequence: CASSLHAAIETQYF. The CDR3 DNA sequence: TGTGCCAGCAGTTTACATGCGGCGATAGAGACCCAGTACTTC.